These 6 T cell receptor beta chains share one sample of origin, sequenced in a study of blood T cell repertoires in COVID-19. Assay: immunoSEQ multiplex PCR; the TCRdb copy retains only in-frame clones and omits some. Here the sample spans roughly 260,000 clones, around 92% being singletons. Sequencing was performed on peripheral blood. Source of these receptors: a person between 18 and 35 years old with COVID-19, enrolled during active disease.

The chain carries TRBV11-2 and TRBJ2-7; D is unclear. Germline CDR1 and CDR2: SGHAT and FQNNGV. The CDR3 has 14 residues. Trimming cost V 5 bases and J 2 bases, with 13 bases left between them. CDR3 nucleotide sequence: TGTGCCAGCAGCACAGTTGGCAGAACCTACGAGCAGTACTTC. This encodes CASSTVGRTYEQYF.

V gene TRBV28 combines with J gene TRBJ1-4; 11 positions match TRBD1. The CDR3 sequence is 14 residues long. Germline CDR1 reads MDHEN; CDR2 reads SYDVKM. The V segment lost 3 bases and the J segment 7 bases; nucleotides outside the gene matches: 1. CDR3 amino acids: CASSFGQGAEKLFF. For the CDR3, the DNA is TGTGCCAGCAGTTTTGGACAGGGGGCTGAAAAACTGTTTTTT.

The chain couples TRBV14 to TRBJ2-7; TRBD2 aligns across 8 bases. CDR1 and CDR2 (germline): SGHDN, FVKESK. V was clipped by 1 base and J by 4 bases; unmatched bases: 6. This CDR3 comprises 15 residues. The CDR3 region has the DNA TGTGCCAGCAGCCAAGTGGGCGGGAGGTTGTACGAGCAGTACTTC. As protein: CASSQVGGRLYEQYF.

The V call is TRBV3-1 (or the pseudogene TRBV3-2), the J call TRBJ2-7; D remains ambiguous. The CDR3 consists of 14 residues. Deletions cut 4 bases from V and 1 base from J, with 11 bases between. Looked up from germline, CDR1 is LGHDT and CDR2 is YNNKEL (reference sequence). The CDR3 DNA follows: TGTGCCAGCAGCCGGCTCCCTGATTCCTACGAGCAGTACTTC. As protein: CASSRLPDSYEQYF.

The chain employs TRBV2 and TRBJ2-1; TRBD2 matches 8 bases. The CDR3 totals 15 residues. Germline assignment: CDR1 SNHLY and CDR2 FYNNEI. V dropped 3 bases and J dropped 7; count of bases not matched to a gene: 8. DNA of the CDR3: TGTGCCAGCAGTGATTTTAGTAGCGGGATAAATGAGCAGTTCTTC. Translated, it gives CASSDFSSGINEQFF.

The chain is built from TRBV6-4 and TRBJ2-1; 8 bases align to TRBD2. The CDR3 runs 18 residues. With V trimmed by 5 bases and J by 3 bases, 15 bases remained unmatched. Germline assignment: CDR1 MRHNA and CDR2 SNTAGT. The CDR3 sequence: CASSPRADTSGGYNEQFF. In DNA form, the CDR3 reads TGTGCCAGCAGTCCTCGAGCCGATACTAGCGGAGGCTACAATGAGCAGTTCTTC.